This T cell receptor (beta chain) was observed in a study of blood T cell repertoires in COVID-19. Generated by immunoSEQ multiplex PCR, the TCRdb table keeps only in-frame clones and is missing some. Of 150,000 to 200,000 clones listed, approximately 80% were seen once; the top ten hold around 5%. V was pared by 2 bases and J by 7 bases, with 4 bases of the junction left unmatched. Germline-derived CDR1 and CDR2 are MNHNS and SASEGT. The CDR3 sequence is 15 residues long. The source of this sequence is a man in his sixties or seventies who had been exposed to COVID-19. V gene TRBV6-1 combines with J gene TRBJ1-6; 8 bases match TRBD1. Source material: PBMCs or T cells enriched from blood (not recorded which). This CDR3 is CASSEYRGFNSPLHF. The CDR3 coding sequence is TGTGCCAGCAGTGAATACAGGGGGTTCAATTCACCCCTCCACTTT.